One sample yielded the 29 T cell receptor beta chains listed below, sequenced in a study of blood T cell repertoires in COVID-19. The repertoire was sequenced with immunoSEQ multiplex PCR; TCRdb's copy has only in-frame clones and lacks some. The data show about 140,000 clones, approximately 85% seen once. The sample was peripheral blood. These receptors all stem from a man aged 50-60 years with acute or convalescent COVID-19.

This chain links TRBV27 with TRBJ1-1; unclear D gene. The CDR3 spans 17 residues. The germline gives CDR1 MNHEY, CDR2 SMNVEV (reference sequence). Trimming stripped 0 bases from V and 4 bases from J, with 18 bases between. The CDR3 sequence is CASSLSGVGLVFTEAFF. CDR3 nucleotides: TGTGCCAGCAGTTTATCCGGGGTGGGCCTGGTTTTCACTGAAGCTTTCTTT.

The chain carries TRBV29-1 and TRBJ2-3; TRBD1 aligns across 7 bases. V lost 6 bases to trimming and J lost 1 base; unmatched junction nucleotides: 1. The CDR3 sequence is 12 residues long. Germline CDR1 reads SQVTM; CDR2 reads ANQGSEA. In DNA form, the CDR3 reads TGCAGCGTCGGGACAGGCACAGATACGCAGTATTTT. Translated, it gives CSVGTGTDTQYF.

The gene calls are TRBV6-6 and TRBJ1-2; a weak D match, TRBD1 (6 bases). This CDR3 comprises 13 residues. Germline CDR1 is MNHNY and CDR2 is SVGAGI (reference sequence). V dropped 3 bases and J dropped 3 bases, with 8 bases sitting between them. The CDR3 sequence: CASSYNRDYGYTF. CDR3 in DNA: TGTGCCAGCAGTTATAACAGGGACTATGGCTACACCTTC.

J is TRBJ2-1 and V is TRBV6-5; the D gene is possibly TRBD2 (6 bases). Germline loops: CDR1 MNHEY, CDR2 SVGAGI. The CDR3 loop spans 15 amino acids. V shed 7 bases and J shed 1 base, with 14 bases lying between them. This chain's CDR3 is CASIRGIKSYNEQFF. CDR3 in DNA: TGTGCCAGCATCCGGGGGATAAAGTCCTACAATGAGCAGTTCTTC.

This chain connects TRBV14 to TRBJ1-1, with 10 bases matching TRBD1. Trimming removed 4 bases from V and 1 base from J; junction bases left unmatched: 3. Per the germline V gene, CDR1 is SGHDN and CDR2 is FVKESK. The CDR3 loop spans 15 amino acids. CDR3 in amino acids: CASSPRQGANTEAFF. CDR3 coding DNA: TGTGCCAGCAGCCCCAGACAGGGGGCGAACACTGAAGCTTTCTTT.

V gene TRBV3-1 (or the pseudogene TRBV3-2) combines with J gene TRBJ1-1; 7 positions agree with TRBD1. Germline V lookup: CDR1 LGHDT, CDR2 YNNKEL (reference sequence). CDR3 length equals 15 residues. The V and J ends lost 4 bases and 6 bases, in that order; junction bases with no gene match: 11. This chain's CDR3 is CASSREIQGSAEAFF. The CDR3 nucleotides are TGTGCCAGCAGCCGAGAGATACAGGGGAGCGCTGAAGCTTTCTTT.

The rearrangement uses TRBV12-5 and TRBJ1-2; perhaps TRBD1 as D (6 bases). The CDR3 totals 17 residues. CDR1 is LGHNT and CDR2 is FRNRAP in the germline V gene. The V gene lost 0 bases and the J gene lost 6 bases, with 20 bases spanning the gap. CDR3 coding DNA: TGTGCTAGTGGTTTGGTATTGGGGACAAACGGCTCCAATGGCTACACCTTC. Residues: CASGLVLGTNGSNGYTF.

V and J are TRBV18 and TRBJ1-5; possible D gene TRBD1, 6 bases. V lost 4 bases and J 3 bases, leaving 16 bases between the germline ends. Per germline, CDR1 KGHSH and CDR2 LQKENI. The CDR3 has 16 amino acids. In nucleotides, the CDR3 is TGTGCCAGCTCACTGGGGCGCCAGGGGCTCAATCAGCCCCAGCATTTT. This translates into CASSLGRQGLNQPQHF.

The chain couples TRBV5-4 to TRBJ2-7; 8 bases are a match to TRBD1. Germline V gene lookup returns CDR1 SGHNT and CDR2 YYREEE (reference sequence). V trimming: 1 base; J trimming: 1 base; junction bases outside the gene matches: 10. The CDR3 contains 17 residues. The CDR3 loop reads CASSLLGGRQGSYEQYF. The CDR3 DNA is TGTGCCAGCAGCTTGCTTGGAGGACGACAGGGGTCCTACGAGCAGTACTTC.

The chain employs TRBV7-3 and TRBJ2-2; D is perhaps TRBD2 (6 bases). CDR3 size: 16 residues. Germline CDR1 is SGHTA and CDR2 is FQGTGA. V dropped 5 bases and J dropped 5 bases, with 18 bases sitting between them. Here the CDR3 reads CASSTRRGINTGELFF. The CDR3 coding sequence is TGTGCCAGCAGCACGAGACGGGGGATCAATACCGGGGAGCTGTTTTTT. Drawing the rest from reference TRBV7-3 and TRBJ2-2, the complete variable domain is GAGVSQTPSNKVTEKGKYVELRCDPISGHTALYWYRQSLGQGPEFLIYFQGTGAADDSGLPNDRFFAVRPEGSVSTLKIQRTERGDSAVYLCASSTRRGINTGELFFGEGSRLTVL.

This chain uses TRBV9 with TRBJ2-5; TRBD1 might be the D (6 bases). CDR3 length equals 14 residues. V was pared by 4 bases and J by 5 bases, with 15 bases between. Germline CDR1 and CDR2: SGDLS and YYNGEE. The CDR3 coding sequence is TGTGCCAGCAGCACTCAGGGGCTCGGGGAGACCCAGTACTTC. The encoded protein is CASSTQGLGETQYF.

The genes are TRBV5-1 and TRBJ1-1, with D unclear. V was shortened by 0 bases and J by 2 bases, with 8 bases between the two germline ends. The CDR3 covers 14 residues. In germline, CDR1 is SGHRS, CDR2 YFSETQ. The chain's CDR3 is CASSLAHKNTEAFF. CDR3 bases: TGCGCCAGCAGCTTGGCACACAAAAACACTGAAGCTTTCTTT.

The CDR3 is CASSGDSGNTIYF. In nucleotides, the CDR3 is TGTGCCAGCAGTGGAGACAGTGGAAACACCATATATTTT. This rearrangement joins TRBV27 to TRBJ1-3; possible D gene TRBD1, 5 bases. Trimming removed 5 bases from V and 3 bases from J, with 8 bases in between. Germline CDR1 reads MNHEY; CDR2 reads SMNVEV (reference sequence). The CDR3 has 13 amino acids.

The V gene is TRBV6-5, the J gene TRBJ2-2; the D is unclear. The length of the CDR3 is 15 residues. Trimming removed 0 bases from V and 6 bases from J, with 11 bases in between. Germline values: CDR1 MNHEY, CDR2 SVGAGI. The CDR3 nucleotides are TGTGCCAGCAGTTACTCTGGGCCAGCCGCCGGGGAGCTGTTTTTT. Its translation is CASSYSGPAAGELFF.

The chain joins TRBV11-3 to TRBJ1-1, with 7 positions matching TRBD1. Germline V gene lookup returns CDR1 SGHNT and CDR2 YENEEA. The CDR3 covers 16 residues. V lost 1 base to trimming and J lost 0 bases; unmatched junction nucleotides: 5. CDR3 protein: CASSLVRDRLNTEAFF. The CDR3 DNA follows: TGTGCCAGCAGCTTAGTCCGGGACAGATTGAACACTGAAGCTTTCTTT.

This clone was seen a handful of times. The rearrangement links TRBV7-3 to TRBJ1-1; D possibly corresponds to TRBD1 (6 bases). This CDR3 is 13 amino acids long. Trimming took off 5 bases at V and 4 bases at J, with 11 bases between the two ends. The germline CDR1 and CDR2 sequences are SGHTA and FQGTGA. CDR3 bases: TGTGCCAGCAGCCCCAGGGGCGTCACTGAAGCTTTCTTT. Its protein is CASSPRGVTEAFF.

The V and J genes are TRBV20-1 and TRBJ1-2, with TRBD1 as a possible D gene (5 bases). The CDR3 spans 11 residues. The germline gives CDR1 DFQATT, CDR2 SNEGSKA (reference sequence). The germline V and J ends were trimmed by 6 bases and 3 bases, with 8 bases remaining between them. The DNA for the CDR3 is TGCAGTGCCAAAGGGGACTATGGCTACACCTTC. This translates into CSAKGDYGYTF.

This clone was detected only once. The rearrangement links TRBV7-9 to TRBJ2-1; 13 bases line up with TRBD2. This CDR3 has 16 residues. Germline V gene data show CDR1 as SEHNR and CDR2 as FQNEAQ (reference sequence). With 4 bases clipped from V and 7 bases from J, the junction kept 7 bases outside the gene matches. The CDR3 spells CASSSWTSGRSNEQFF. CDR3 DNA sequence: TGTGCCAGCAGCTCATGGACTAGCGGGAGAAGTAATGAGCAGTTCTTC.

This clone was seen a few times. This rearrangement joins TRBV6-1 to TRBJ1-2; D might be TRBD1 (5 bases). This CDR3 has 14 amino acids. V was cut by 0 bases and J by 3 bases, with 8 bases left in between. Looked up from germline, CDR1 is MNHNS and CDR2 is SASEGT. The CDR3 is CASSEAGGDYGYTF. The CDR3 DNA reads TGTGCCAGCAGTGAAGCGGGGGGGGACTATGGCTACACCTTC.

The V and J genes are TRBV11-3 and TRBJ2-7; 11 positions match TRBD2. Unmatched junction bases numbered 17, after V lost 5 bases and J lost 5 bases. Per the germline V gene, CDR1 is SGHNT and CDR2 is YENEEA. The CDR3 is 18 amino acids. CDR3 bases: TGTGCCAGCAGCCCGGAAGAGGGGACCCTAGCGGGAGGTCACGAGCAGTACTTC. Translation gives CASSPEEGTLAGGHEQYF.

The count of this clone is one. The chain recombines TRBV5-1 with TRBJ1-1; 8 nucleotides agree with TRBD1. The trim removed 3 bases at V and 1 base at J, leaving 2 bases unmatched. The CDR3 covers 14 residues. Germline assignment: CDR1 SGHRS and CDR2 YFSETQ. Written as DNA, the CDR3 is TGCGCCAGCAGCTGGACAGGGTCGAACACTGAAGCTTTCTTT. This gives the protein CASSWTGSNTEAFF.

Turning to this clone: The sample holds other DNA sequences that translate to the same CDR3. The V and J genes are TRBV5-4 and TRBJ2-1; 7 nucleotides match TRBD1. V was pared by 4 bases and J by 5 bases, with 3 bases of the junction left unmatched. The CDR3 has 13 amino acids. Germline CDR1 reads SGHNT; CDR2 reads YYREEE (reference sequence). The CDR3 DNA sequence: TGTGCCAGCAGCCTGACAGGGAACAATGAGCAGTTCTTC. Amino acid sequence: CASSLTGNNEQFF.

J is TRBJ1-1 and V is TRBV21-1; the D call TRBD1 from the table was never checked on the DNA. TRBV21-1 is described as a pseudogene. The CDR3 totals 17 residues. The CDR3 DNA is TGTGCCAGCAGCCCATCAAATATGGCCAGGGATAACACTGAAGCTTTCTTT. Residues: CASSPSNMARDNTEAFF.

This clone was recorded a few times. The chain recombines TRBV29-1 with TRBJ2-2, with D possibly being TRBD1 (6 bases). From germline, CDR1 is SQVTM and CDR2 ANQGSEA. Trimming stripped 3 bases from V and 2 bases from J, with 10 bases between. The CDR3 has 14 residues. The CDR3 here is CSVDGGLNTGELFF. The CDR3 DNA sequence: TGCAGCGTTGATGGGGGCCTCAACACCGGGGAGCTGTTTTTT.

The chain uses TRBV24-1 and TRBJ2-5; tentatively, D is TRBD1 (6 bases). This CDR3 has 16 residues. The V gene's germline CDR1 is KGHDR and CDR2 SFDVKD. Trimming removed 0 bases at V and 3 bases at J, with 13 bases between. The CDR3 DNA sequence: TGTGCCACCAGTGATTTGCTGAGTCAGGGGAAAGAGACCCAGTACTTC. Amino acids: CATSDLLSQGKETQYF.

The V gene is TRBV9, the J gene TRBJ2-7, with D unclear. V was cut by 4 bases and J by 2 bases, with 4 bases left in between. CDR1 and CDR2 (germline): SGDLS, YYNGEE. There are 11 residues in the CDR3. CDR3 region: CASSQTYEQYF. The DNA for the CDR3 is TGTGCCAGCAGCCAGACCTACGAGCAGTACTTC.

This clone occurred a few times. The chain couples TRBV5-1 to TRBJ1-1; D is unresolved. This CDR3 spans 16 amino acids. Trimming took off 3 bases at V and 1 base at J, with 16 bases between the two ends. Per the germline V gene, CDR1 is SGHRS and CDR2 is YFSETQ. This chain's CDR3 is CASSSAPRPWNTEAFF. The CDR3 DNA is TGCGCCAGCAGCTCAGCGCCCCGCCCCTGGAACACTGAAGCTTTCTTT.

The chain has TRBV3-1 (or the pseudogene TRBV3-2) and TRBJ1-6; 9 positions agree with TRBD1. The CDR3 spans 14 residues. Germline lookup yields CDR1 LGHDT and CDR2 YNNKEL (reference sequence). The ends lost 4 bases at V and 7 bases at J; junction bases unmatched: 2. The CDR3 is CASSPGQGNSPLHF. The CDR3 DNA sequence: TGTGCCAGCAGCCCGGGACAGGGCAATTCACCCCTCCACTTT.

The rearrangement joins TRBV30 to TRBJ2-4, with a possible D match to TRBD1 (5 bases). Germline values: CDR1 GTSNPN, CDR2 SVGIG (reference sequence). Trimming removed 2 bases at V and 6 bases at J, with 20 bases between. This CDR3 comprises 16 residues. The CDR3 DNA sequence: TGTGCCTGGAGTCCCGACCGCAGGGTGGTAAGAAACATTCAGTACTTC. This codes for CAWSPDRRVVRNIQYF. The full variable domain, with the rest looked up from reference TRBV30 and TRBJ2-4, is SQTIHQWPATLVQPVGSPLSLECTVEGTSNPNLYWYRQAAGRGLQLLFYSVGIGQISSEVPQNLSASRPQDRQFILSSKKLLLSDSGFYLCAWSPDRRVVRNIQYFGAGTRLSVL.